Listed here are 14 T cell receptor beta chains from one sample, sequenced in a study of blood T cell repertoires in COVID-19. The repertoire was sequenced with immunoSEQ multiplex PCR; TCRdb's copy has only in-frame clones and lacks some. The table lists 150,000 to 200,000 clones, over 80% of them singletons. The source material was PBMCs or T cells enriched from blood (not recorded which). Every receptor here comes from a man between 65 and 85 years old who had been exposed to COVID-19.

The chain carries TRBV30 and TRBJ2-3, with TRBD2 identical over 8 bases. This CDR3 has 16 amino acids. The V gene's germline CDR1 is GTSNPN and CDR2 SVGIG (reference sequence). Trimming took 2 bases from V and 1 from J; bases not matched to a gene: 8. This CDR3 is CAWSYRGGKGTDTQYF. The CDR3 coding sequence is TGTGCCTGGAGTTACCGCGGGGGGAAAGGCACAGATACGCAGTATTTT.

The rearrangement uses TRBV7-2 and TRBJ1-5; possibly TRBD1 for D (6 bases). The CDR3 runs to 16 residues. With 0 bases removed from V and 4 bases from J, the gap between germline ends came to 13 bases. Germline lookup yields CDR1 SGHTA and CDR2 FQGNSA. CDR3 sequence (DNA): TGTGCCAGCAGCTTAGCGGGGGGGGCGCCAAATCAGCCCCAGCATTTT. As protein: CASSLAGGAPNQPQHF.

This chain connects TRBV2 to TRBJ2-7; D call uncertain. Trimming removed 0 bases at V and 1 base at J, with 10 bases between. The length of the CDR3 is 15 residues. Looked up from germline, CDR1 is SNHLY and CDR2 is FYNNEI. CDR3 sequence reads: CASSEATAHSYEQYF. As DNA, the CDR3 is TGTGCCAGCAGTGAAGCAACAGCTCATTCCTACGAGCAGTACTTC.

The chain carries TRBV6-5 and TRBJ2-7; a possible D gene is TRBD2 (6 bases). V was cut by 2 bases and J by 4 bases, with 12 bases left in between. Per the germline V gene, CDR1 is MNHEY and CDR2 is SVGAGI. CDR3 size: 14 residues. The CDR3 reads CASSYRGNDYEQYF. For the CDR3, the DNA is TGTGCCAGCAGTTACCGGGGGAACGATTACGAGCAGTACTTC.

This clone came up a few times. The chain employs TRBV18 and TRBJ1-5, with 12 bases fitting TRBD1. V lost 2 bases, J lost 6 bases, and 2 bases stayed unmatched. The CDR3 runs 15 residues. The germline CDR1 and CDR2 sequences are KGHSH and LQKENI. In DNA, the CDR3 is TGTGCCAGCTCACCAGGGACAGGGGGCGGTCAGCCCCAGCATTTT. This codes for CASSPGTGGGQPQHF.

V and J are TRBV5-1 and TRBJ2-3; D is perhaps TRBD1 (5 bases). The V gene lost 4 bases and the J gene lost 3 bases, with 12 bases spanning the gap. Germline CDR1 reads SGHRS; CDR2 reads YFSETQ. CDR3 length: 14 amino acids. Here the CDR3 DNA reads TGCGCCAGCAGCCAAGACAGTTTGACAGATACGCAGTATTTT. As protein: CASSQDSLTDTQYF. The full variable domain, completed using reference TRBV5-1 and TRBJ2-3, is KAGVTQTPRYLIKTRGQQVTLSCSPISGHRSVSWYQQTPGQGLQFLFEYFSETQRNKGNFPGRFSGRQFSNSRSEMNVSTLELGDSALYLCASSQDSLTDTQYFGPGTRLTVL.

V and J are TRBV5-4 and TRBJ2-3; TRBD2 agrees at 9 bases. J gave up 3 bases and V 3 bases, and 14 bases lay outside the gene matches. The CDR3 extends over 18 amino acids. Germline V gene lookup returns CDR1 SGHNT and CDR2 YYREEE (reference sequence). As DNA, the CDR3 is TGTGCCAGCAGCTCGGCGGGGATGGCGGGAGGGCCGACAGATACGCAGTATTTT. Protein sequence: CASSSAGMAGGPTDTQYF.

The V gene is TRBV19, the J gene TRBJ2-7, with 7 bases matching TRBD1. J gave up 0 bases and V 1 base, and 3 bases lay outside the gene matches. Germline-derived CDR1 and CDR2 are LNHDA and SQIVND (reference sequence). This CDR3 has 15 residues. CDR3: CASSIAGQASYEQYF. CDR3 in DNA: TGTGCCAGTAGTATAGCAGGACAGGCCTCCTACGAGCAGTACTTC.

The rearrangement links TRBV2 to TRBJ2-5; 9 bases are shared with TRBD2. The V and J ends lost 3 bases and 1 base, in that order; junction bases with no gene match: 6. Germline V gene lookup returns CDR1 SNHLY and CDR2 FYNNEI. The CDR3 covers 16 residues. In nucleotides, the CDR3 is TGTGCCAGCAGTGATCCAGCGGGGGGCCCCCAAGAGACCCAGTACTTC. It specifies CASSDPAGGPQETQYF.

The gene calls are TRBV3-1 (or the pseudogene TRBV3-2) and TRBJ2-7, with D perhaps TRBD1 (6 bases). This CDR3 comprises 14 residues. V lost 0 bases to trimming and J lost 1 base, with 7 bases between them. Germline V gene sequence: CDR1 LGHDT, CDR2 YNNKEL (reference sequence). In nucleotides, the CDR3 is TGTGCCAGCAGCCAAGAGCAGGGGTCCTACGAGCAGTACTTC. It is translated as CASSQEQGSYEQYF.

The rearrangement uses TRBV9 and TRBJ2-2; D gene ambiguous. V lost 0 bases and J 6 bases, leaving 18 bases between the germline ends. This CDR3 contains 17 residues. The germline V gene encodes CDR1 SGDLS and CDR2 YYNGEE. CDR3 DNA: TGTGCCAGCAGCGTAGGAGTGACGACAACCCGGTCCGGGGAGCTGTTTTTT. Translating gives CASSVGVTTTRSGELFF.

For the CDR3, the DNA is TGTGCCACCAGTGATAATCGGGGTAGTGAGCAGTTCTTC. The encoded protein is CATSDNRGSEQFF. The gene calls are TRBV24-1 and TRBJ2-1, with D perhaps TRBD2 (5 bases). Trimming removed 3 bases at V and 9 bases at J, with 11 bases between. Germline lookup yields CDR1 KGHDR and CDR2 SFDVKD. CDR3 length: 13 residues.

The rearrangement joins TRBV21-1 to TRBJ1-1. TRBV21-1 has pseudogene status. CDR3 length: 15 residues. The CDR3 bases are TGTGCCAGCAGCAAAAGTTTGGGGAGGAGGATGGAAGCTTTCTTT. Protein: CASSKSLGRRMEAFF.

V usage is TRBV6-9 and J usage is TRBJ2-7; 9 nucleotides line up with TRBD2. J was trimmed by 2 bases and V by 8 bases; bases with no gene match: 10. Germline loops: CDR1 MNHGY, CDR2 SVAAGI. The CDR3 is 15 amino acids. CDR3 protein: CASAQWAGGPYEQYF. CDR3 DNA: TGTGCCAGCGCACAGTGGGCGGGGGGGCCCTACGAGCAGTACTTC.